This T cell receptor (beta chain) emerged from a study of OX40 agonist ivuxolimab in advanced cancers. Germline assignment: CDR1 SQVTM and CDR2 ANQGSEA. CDR3 size: 15 residues. The V segment lost 1 base and the J segment 4 bases; nucleotides outside the gene matches: 4. The data were produced by immunoSEQ multiplex PCR, yet TCRdb's version contains in-frame clones alone and is incomplete. Here the sample spans around 80,000 clones, around 94% being singletons. The sample was CD4+ or CD8+ T cells sorted from blood, taken in a trial of the OX40 agonist ivuxolimab. This receptor was taken from an adult with an advanced solid tumor such as melanoma, head and neck, liver or kidney cancer. The rearrangement uses TRBV29-1 and TRBJ2-2; TRBD1 matches at 9 bases. The CDR3, as DNA: TGCAGCGTTGAAGGGGACAGGGAAAGCACCGGGGAGCTGTTTTTT. It encodes CSVEGDRESTGELFF.